Below are 32 T cell receptor beta chains sequenced from a single sample in a study of T cell changes during pregnancy in multiple sclerosis (dated by TCRdb to between 2017 and 2020). Receptor amplification or capture employed the immunoSEQ multiplex PCR assay. The immuneACCESS repertoire file appears here via TCRdb, limited to in-frame rearrangements. These files lack a portion of the clones; in checked studies, under half of the deficit traces to unresolved V genes, and the cause of the others is not known. In all, the sample holds more than 35,000 clones, and 85% to 95% of those were seen once. 0.4% to 0.45% of the sample lies in the top ten. The sequencing here drew on CD4+ T cells from peripheral blood mononuclear cells, taken in the third trimester of pregnancy. These receptors were collected from a female donor in good health, enrolled as a control in a pregnancy study.

A word on this clone: Sequence at one end of the junction differs from germline and may be a read error. The chain is built from TRBV5-1 and TRBJ1-6, with 9 positions matching TRBD1. This CDR3 region has 12 residues. In germline, CDR1 is SGHRS, CDR2 YFSETQ. CDR3 loop: CAGSSGTGPYHF. The CDR3 DNA reads TGCGCCGGCAGCTCCGGGACAGGGCCCTACCACTTT. The full variable domain, in which reference TRBV5-1 and TRBJ1-6 provide the parts outside the CDR3, is KAGVTQTPRYLIKTRGQQVTLSCSPISGHRSVSWYQQTPGQGLQFLFEYFSETQRNKGNFPGRFSGRQFSNSRSEMNVSTLELGDSALYLCAGSSGTGPYHFGNGTRLTVT.

The chain recombines TRBV14 with TRBJ1-1, with D possibly matching TRBD1 (6 bases). The V and J ends lost 4 bases and 0 bases respectively, with 12 bases between them. The CDR3 extends over 15 amino acids. CDR1 and CDR2 (germline): SGHDN, FVKESK. The CDR3 is CASSLGQFMNTEAFF. CDR3 nucleotides: TGTGCCAGCAGCCTCGGACAGTTCATGAACACTGAAGCTTTCTTT.

The CDR3: CASSSPGGNTDTQYF. CDR3 DNA: TGTGCCAGCAGTTCCCCCGGCGGGAACACAGATACGCAGTATTTT. The chain combines TRBV6-6 with TRBJ2-3; maybe TRBD2 (6 bases). The CDR3 is 15 amino acids. Germline V gives CDR1 MNHNY, CDR2 SVGAGI (reference sequence). V lost 4 bases, J lost 2 bases, and 13 bases lay in between.

The chain has TRBV5-5 and TRBJ1-3; a weak D match, TRBD1 (6 bases). The V end was cut by 1 base, the J end by 3 bases, with 17 bases between. CDR3 length equals 17 residues. Germline V lookup: CDR1 SGHKS, CDR2 YYEKEE (reference sequence). CDR3 in DNA: TGTGCCAGCAGCTTGAGACAGGCAGCCGGGGATGGAAACACCATATATTTT. This translates into CASSLRQAAGDGNTIYF.

The V gene is TRBV6-6, the J gene TRBJ1-1; 8 bases fit TRBD1. J was trimmed by 8 bases and V by 5 bases; bases with no gene match: 4. The CDR3 covers 12 residues. Germline CDR1 MNHNY, CDR2 SVGAGI (reference sequence). The CDR3 here is CASSLGQGEAFF. The CDR3 region has the DNA TGTGCCAGCAGTCTCGGACAGGGCGAAGCTTTCTTT.

The table lists this clone with a count of one. The chain uses TRBV7-3 and TRBJ2-2, with 11 bases fitting TRBD2. Germline trimming cut 0 bases from V and 3 bases from J; bases unmatched to any gene: 3. This CDR3 is built from 17 residues. Germline-derived CDR1 and CDR2 are SGHTA and FQGTGA. CDR3 amino acids: CASSLTSGGDYTGELFF. CDR3 DNA sequence: TGTGCCAGCAGCTTAACTAGCGGGGGGGACTACACCGGGGAGCTGTTTTTT.

This clone has only one observation. The CDR3 spells CASSTGRADTQYF. The CDR3 DNA is TGTGCCAGCAGCACAGGGAGGGCCGATACGCAGTATTTT. This chain connects TRBV4-2 to TRBJ2-3; weak D call: TRBD2 (7 bases). The CDR3 consists of 13 residues. Germline CDR1 reads LGHNA; CDR2 reads YNFKEQ. Trimming removed 5 bases at V and 6 bases at J, with 12 bases between.

The rearrangement joins TRBV18 to TRBJ1-1, with a weak D call TRBD1 (5 bases). Per germline, CDR1 KGHSH and CDR2 LQKENI. The CDR3 runs 13 residues. V dropped 3 bases and J dropped 0 bases, with 5 bases sitting between them. The CDR3 loop is CASSPTVNTEAFF. CDR3 nucleotide sequence: TGTGCCAGCTCACCGACAGTGAACACTGAAGCTTTCTTT.

This chain connects TRBV7-3 to TRBJ2-7, with 8 bases identical to TRBD2. Unmatched junction bases numbered 3, after V lost 2 bases and J lost 3 bases. Germline CDR1 and CDR2: SGHTA and FQGTGA. This CDR3 spans 14 amino acids. The CDR3 is CASSLGRGVYEQYF. The CDR3 DNA reads TGTGCCAGCAGCTTAGGGCGGGGGGTCTACGAGCAGTACTTC.

This rearrangement joins TRBV28 to TRBJ1-1; D is unclear. V was trimmed by 6 bases and J by 1 base, leaving 12 bases between them. CDR1 MDHEN and CDR2 SYDVKM come from the germline V gene. CDR3 size: 14 residues. The CDR3 protein is CASRPPRGNTEAFF. The DNA of the CDR3 is TGTGCCAGCAGACCACCCAGAGGGAACACTGAAGCTTTCTTT. Drawing the rest from reference TRBV28 and TRBJ1-1, the complete variable domain is DVKVTQSSRYLVKRTGEKVFLECVQDMDHENMFWYRQDPGLGLRLIYFSYDVKMKEKGDIPEGYSVSREKKERFSLILESASTNQTSMYLCASRPPRGNTEAFFGQGTRLTVV.

This chain uses TRBV6-7 with TRBJ1-2, with unresolved D. TRBV6-7 falls under the ORF class, with uncertain function. The CDR3 is 21 amino acids. Trimming took 6 bases from V and 3 from J, leaving 35 bases between them. The CDR3 region has the DNA TGTGCCAGCAGCCCGCCTAGCCGCGCCCCAACCCAATGGACCTTGGACTATGGCTACACCTTC. Encoded protein: CASSPPSRAPTQWTLDYGYTF.

The chain recombines TRBV7-9 with TRBJ2-5; 9 bases agree with TRBD1. Germline-derived CDR1 and CDR2 are SEHNR and FQNEAQ (reference sequence). Trimming at V came to 5 bases and at J to 2 bases, leaving 9 bases not matched to a gene. The CDR3 length is 16 residues. CDR3 loop: CASSLRGTGWQETQYF. The CDR3 DNA sequence: TGTGCCAGCAGCCTCAGAGGGACAGGGTGGCAAGAGACCCAGTACTTC. Variable domain in full (rest from reference TRBV7-9 and TRBJ2-5): DTGVSQNPRHKITKRGQNVTFRCDPISEHNRLYWYRQTLGQGPEFLTYFQNEAQLEKSRLLSDRFSAERPKGSFSTLEIQRTEQGDSAMYLCASSLRGTGWQETQYFGPGTRLLVL.

V and J are TRBV5-6 and TRBJ1-1; 8 bases map to TRBD1. The CDR3 sequence is 13 residues long. Germline loops: CDR1 SGHDT, CDR2 YYEEEE. V shed 5 bases, J shed 9 bases, and the junction held 9 bases outside the gene matches. Here the CDR3 reads CASSRTGRIKAFF. The DNA for the CDR3 is TGTGCCAGCAGTAGGACAGGGCGAATAAAAGCTTTCTTT.

The table lists this clone with a count of one. The chain recombines TRBV7-2 with TRBJ2-5; TRBD2 matches at 8 bases. The J segment lost 3 bases and the V segment lost 5 bases, leaving 2 bases of the junction unmatched. Germline loops: CDR1 SGHTA, CDR2 FQGNSA. CDR3 length equals 13 residues. The CDR3 protein is CASSLGLEETQYF. The DNA for the CDR3 is TGTGCCAGCAGCCTGGGACTAGAAGAGACCCAGTACTTC.

The chain recombines TRBV7-8 with TRBJ2-1, with 8 bases identical to TRBD2. Germline V lookup: CDR1 SGHVS, CDR2 FQNEAQ. This CDR3 has 15 amino acids. J lost 2 bases, V lost 6 bases, and 6 bases had no gene match. The DNA for the CDR3 is TGTGCCAGCAGGCGCGGGGGGCCCACCTACAATGAGCAGTTCTTC. Protein product: CASRRGGPTYNEQFF.

The chain has TRBV7-6 and TRBJ2-3; 11 nucleotides agree with TRBD2. CDR1 and CDR2 from the germline V gene are SGHVS and FNYEAQ. The CDR3 runs to 16 residues. J gave up 1 base and V 5 bases, and 5 bases lay outside the gene matches. CDR3 DNA: TGTGCCAGCAGCCTTACTAGCGGGGGCCGCACAGATACGCAGTATTTT. This sequence encodes CASSLTSGGRTDTQYF. The full variable domain, rest sourced from reference TRBV7-6 and TRBJ2-3, is GAGVSQSPRYKVTKRGQDVALRCDPISGHVSLYWYRQALGQGPEFLTYFNYEAQQDKSGLPNDRFSAERPEGSISTLTIQRTEQRDSAMYRCASSLTSGGRTDTQYFGPGTRLTVL.

J is TRBJ1-4 and V is TRBV4-1; 9 bases agree with TRBD1. Losses at the gene ends were 2 bases for V and 7 bases for J; bases not matched to a gene: 5. Germline V gene data show CDR1 as MGHRA and CDR2 as YSYEKL. This CDR3 comprises 15 residues. The CDR3: CASSQKGQGGEKLFF. In DNA form, the CDR3 reads TGCGCCAGCAGCCAAAAGGGACAGGGTGGTGAAAAACTGTTTTTT.

The rearrangement links TRBV7-9 to TRBJ2-3; 7 bases agree with TRBD1. V lost 3 bases, J lost 4 bases, and 7 bases stayed unmatched. The germline V gene encodes CDR1 SEHNR and CDR2 FQNEAQ (reference sequence). The CDR3 has 15 residues. The CDR3 spells CASSFGLQGSDTQYF. The CDR3 DNA reads TGTGCCAGCAGCTTCGGGCTACAGGGGTCAGATACGCAGTATTTT.

V usage is TRBV5-4 and J usage is TRBJ1-2, with TRBD1 matching 9 bases. V was pared by 1 base and J by 4 bases, with 11 bases of the junction left unmatched. Germline CDR1 reads SGHNT; CDR2 reads YYREEE (reference sequence). This CDR3 spans 17 amino acids. The CDR3 DNA reads TGTGCCAGCAGCTTGCCGGGACAGGGTAGGGATGTCTATGGCTACACCTTC. Its translation: CASSLPGQGRDVYGYTF.

This clone came up once. V gene TRBV2 combines with J gene TRBJ2-1, with 14 bases matching TRBD2. Trimming took 6 bases from V and 5 from J; bases not matched to a gene: 6. The CDR3 runs to 16 residues. Germline-derived CDR1 and CDR2 are SNHLY and FYNNEI. The CDR3 DNA is TGTGCCAGCAGGGCAGGACTAGCGGGGGGCGACAATGAGCAGTTCTTC. Protein product: CASRAGLAGGDNEQFF.

This chain joins TRBV7-6 and TRBJ2-3; TRBD2 matches 9 bases. The CDR3 covers 16 residues. Germline CDR1 and CDR2: SGHVS and FNYEAQ. V trimming: 2 bases; J trimming: 0 bases; junction bases outside the gene matches: 3. Here the CDR3 reads CASSLSGGHSTDTQYF. DNA of the CDR3: TGTGCCAGCAGCTTAAGCGGGGGGCATAGCACAGATACGCAGTATTTT. Combining the CDR3 with reference TRBV7-6 and TRBJ2-3 gives the whole variable domain GAGVSQSPRYKVTKRGQDVALRCDPISGHVSLYWYRQALGQGPEFLTYFNYEAQQDKSGLPNDRFSAERPEGSISTLTIQRTEQRDSAMYRCASSLSGGHSTDTQYFGPGTRLTVL.

The rearrangement joins TRBV4-3 to TRBJ1-6; possibly TRBD1 for D (5 bases). The CDR3 extends over 15 amino acids. Germline values: CDR1 LGHNA, CDR2 YSLEER. The V end was cut by 0 bases, the J end by 8 bases, with 11 bases between. The CDR3 loop is CASSQEPGGYSPLHF. For the CDR3, the DNA is TGCGCCAGCAGCCAAGAACCCGGGGGGTATTCACCCCTCCACTTT.

The J gene is TRBJ2-7, the V gene TRBV9; the D gene is possibly TRBD1 (5 bases). This CDR3 is built from 14 residues. Germline V CDR1 and CDR2: SGDLS, YYNGEE. V dropped 0 bases and J dropped 2 bases, with 9 bases sitting between them. Written as DNA, the CDR3 is TGTGCCAGCAGCGTAGGGGGCCTAACCTACGAGCAGTACTTC. As protein: CASSVGGLTYEQYF.

The chain employs TRBV7-3 and TRBJ2-7; 8 nucleotides line up with TRBD1. The CDR3 extends over 15 amino acids. The germline V gene has CDR1 SGHTA and CDR2 FQGTGA. Unmatched junction bases numbered 6, after V lost 5 bases and J lost 0 bases. CDR3 sequence: CASSARTGSSYEQYF. CDR3 coding DNA: TGTGCCAGCAGCGCCCGGACAGGGAGCTCCTACGAGCAGTACTTC.

This chain links TRBV2 with TRBJ1-2; 9 nucleotides agree with TRBD1. The CDR3 is 12 residues long. V lost 7 bases to trimming and J lost 12 bases; unmatched junction nucleotides: 9. The V gene's germline CDR1 is SNHLY and CDR2 FYNNEI. This CDR3 reads CASTVADRGNTF. In nucleotides, the CDR3 is TGTGCCAGCACTGTGGCTGACAGGGGGAACACCTTC.

The V gene is TRBV30, the J gene TRBJ2-5, with a tentative D call TRBD1 (6 bases). The germline CDR1 and CDR2 sequences are GTSNPN and SVGIG (reference sequence). With 5 bases removed from V and 4 bases from J, the gap between germline ends came to 14 bases. The CDR3 has 13 amino acids. CDR3 loop: CAWARDTRETQYF. CDR3 DNA: TGTGCCTGGGCCCGGGACACCAGAGAGACCCAGTACTTC.

This chain connects TRBV10-3 to TRBJ2-3, with D perhaps TRBD1 (6 bases). Germline V gene sequence: CDR1 ENHRY, CDR2 SYGVKD. The CDR3 runs 11 residues. The CDR3 spells CASGDMNTQYF. As DNA, the CDR3 is TGTGCTTCCGGGGACATGAATACGCAGTATTTT.

The chain links TRBV9 to TRBJ2-3; 9 bases map to TRBD2. The CDR3 spans 14 residues. V was clipped by 7 bases and J by 0 bases; unmatched bases: 3. The germline V gene encodes CDR1 SGDLS and CDR2 YYNGEE. DNA of the CDR3: TGTGCCAGCCAGCGGGGGGACAGCACAGATACGCAGTATTTT. It encodes CASQRGDSTDTQYF.

This rearrangement joins TRBV7-2 to TRBJ1-6; D gene uncertain. CDR3 length equals 12 residues. Germline CDR1 and CDR2: SGHTA and FQGNSA. V lost 2 bases to trimming and J lost 10 bases, with 6 bases between them. The CDR3 spells CASSLSQSPLHF. Written as DNA, the CDR3 is TGTGCCAGCAGCTTAAGTCAGTCACCCCTCCACTTT.

The chain carries TRBV5-1 and TRBJ2-2; the match to TRBD2 covers 10 bases. The length of the CDR3 is 15 residues. CDR1 and CDR2 (germline): SGHRS, YFSETQ. After removal of 3 bases from V and 4 bases from J, the junction contained 3 bases not matched to a gene. CDR3 sequence reads: CASSSSGGGTGELFF. The CDR3 DNA reads as TGCGCCAGCAGCTCCAGCGGGGGGGGCACCGGGGAGCTGTTTTTT. Based on the CDR3 plus reference TRBV5-1 and TRBJ2-2, the full variable domain is KAGVTQTPRYLIKTRGQQVTLSCSPISGHRSVSWYQQTPGQGLQFLFEYFSETQRNKGNFPGRFSGRQFSNSRSEMNVSTLELGDSALYLCASSSSGGGTGELFFGEGSRLTVL.

The rearrangement uses TRBV2 and TRBJ1-2; a possible D gene is TRBD1 (5 bases). This CDR3 has 14 amino acids. The V gene's germline CDR1 is SNHLY and CDR2 FYNNEI. The V gene lost 1 base and the J gene lost 7 bases, with 13 bases spanning the gap. CDR3 in DNA: TGTGCCAGCAGTGAAGGGGTCAGGGTTGGTGGCTACACCTTC. This sequence encodes CASSEGVRVGGYTF.

The rearrangement joins TRBV7-9 to TRBJ1-5; the match to TRBD1 covers 7 bases. This CDR3 spans 16 amino acids. The trim removed 5 bases at V and 5 bases at J, leaving 12 bases unmatched. CDR1 SEHNR and CDR2 FQNEAQ come from the germline V gene (reference sequence). The CDR3 here is CASSAIETGIDQPQHF. DNA of the CDR3: TGTGCCAGCAGCGCAATCGAGACAGGGATTGATCAGCCCCAGCATTTT.